This entry is about one T cell receptor (beta chain). The antigen remains unidentified. In this CDR3 the conserved last residue, phenylalanine or tryptophan, is missing, so a read error is likely. Sequencing libraries for TCR beta were prepared with iRepertoire HTBI primers and Arm-PCR of CDR3 regions. TCRdb re-called the multiplex PCR reads through MiXCR, storing one row per CDR3 protein. The sample yields about 530,000 distinct CDR3 sequences, 15% to 20% seen once. This specimen belongs to a study of regulatory T cells in long-lasting Graves disease. Findings and limits, study-wide: Thyroid tissue went unexamined; only peripheral blood was analyzed. Accuracy may have suffered from the small sample size.

Time point here: newly diagnosed GD, antithyroid drugs for less than 3 months. With RNA extracted from PBMCs as input, the TCR library was made. This CDR3 comprises 13 residues. The V end lost 6 bases, the J end lost 11 bases, and 17 bases lay between the germline ends. This sample also belongs to another study, concerning T cells in Graves' hyperthyroidism and ophthalmopathy. That publication notes: A lack of ophthalmopathy progression within 18 months defined stable Graves' hyperthyroidism. The model forecast ophthalmopathy, anticipating it by a median approximately 6 months before onset.

This specimen consisted of peripheral blood mononuclear cells (PBMCs), obtained at new diagnosis, from a patient treated with antithyroid drugs. This sequence was found in a middle-aged woman with Graves disease. The chain is built from TRBV12-3 or TRBV12-4 and TRBJ1-3; D is perhaps TRBD1 (5 bases). CDR3 loop: CASSPDGTLSIYL. CDR3 bases: TGTGCCAGCAGCCCGGACGGGACCCTATCCATATATCTT.